This T cell receptor (beta chain) derives from a study of T cell changes during pregnancy in multiple sclerosis. Deletions cut 2 bases from V and 5 bases from J, with 10 bases between. This CDR3 region has 14 residues. From germline, CDR1 is MNHEY and CDR2 SMNVEV (reference sequence). Some clones are missing from TCRdb's copy, which holds only in-frame ones; the method was immunoSEQ multiplex PCR. The data hold under 35,000 clones, with around 91% observed a single time. In its sample, this clone was seen once. The sequencing used CD8+ T cells from peripheral blood mononuclear cells, collected in the second trimester of pregnancy. This receptor was identified in a female donor with multiple sclerosis, enrolled in a pregnancy study. The J gene is TRBJ2-1, the V gene TRBV27; possible D gene TRBD2, 5 bases. The CDR3 region is CASSLKDGNNEQFF. The CDR3 region has the DNA TGTGCCAGCAGTTTAAAGGACGGGAACAATGAGCAGTTCTTC.